This paragraph reports one TCR beta chain. Germline V gives CDR1 LGHNA, CDR2 YSLEER. The CDR3 consists of 15 residues. Trimming took 3 bases from V and 1 from J, leaving 10 bases between them. The entry originates in a study of blood T cell repertoires in COVID-19. Looking at the study overall: There were acute and convalescent COVID-19 samples, and they came from the United States, Italy and Spain. The cDNA or gDNA used as material had been derived from T cells, B-cell-depleted T cells, or PBMCs.

The authors' processing: Counts of nucleated cells, estimated from reference gene primer amplification, were obtained. Measured with immunoSEQ multiplex PCR; TCRdb has only the in-frame clones, and not every one. D and trimming were read from the DNA, whereas the V and J calls and clone size are those reported in that table. The table shows about 210,000 clones, with 88% occurring only once. The material sequenced was peripheral blood. The TCR sequence derives from a man between 65 and 79 years old with acute or convalescent COVID-19. The chain recombines TRBV4-3 with TRBJ2-1, with D tentatively TRBD2 (5 bases). The CDR3 spells CASSHQGSSYNEQFF. CDR3 in DNA: TGCGCCAGCAGCCATCAAGGGAGTTCCTACAATGAGCAGTTCTTC.